The source of this TCR beta chain is a study of T cells after yellow fever vaccination. In this sample, this clonotype turned up many times. V trimming: 10 bases; J trimming: 8 bases; junction bases outside the gene matches: 16. Germline values: CDR1 SGHTA, CDR2 FQGNSA. The CDR3 covers 15 residues. MiXCR was run by TCRdb on the 5' RACE reads, yielding one entry per CDR3 protein. The data show under 550,000 distinct CDR3 sequences, just over 20% seen once. The chain couples TRBV7-2 to TRBJ2-1; TRBD2 aligns across 8 bases. This material consisted of PBMCs, taken approximately 20 days after the first yellow fever vaccination. The receptor was derived from a man younger than 35 who received the YFV17D yellow fever vaccine. DNA of the CDR3: TGTGCCACCATCCGGGGGGGGTTATTTCGCCATGAGCAGTTCTTC. It translates to CATIRGGLFRHEQFF. The complete variable domain, with remaining parts taken from reference TRBV7-2 and TRBJ2-1, reads GAGVSQSPSNKVTEKGKDVELRCDPISGHTALYWYRQSLGQGLEFLIYFQGNSAPDKSGLPSDRFSAERTGGSVSTLTIQRTQQEDSAVYLCATIRGGLFRHEQFFGPGTRLTVL.